The 19 T cell receptor beta chains below were found in one sample sequenced in a study of blood T cell repertoires in COVID-19. Using immunoSEQ multiplex PCR, the repertoire was profiled, and TCRdb retains in-frame clones only, with some absent. This sample has approximately 270,000 clones, with about four fifths found just once. The sequencing sample was made of peripheral blood. The source is an elderly man with acute or convalescent COVID-19.

The chain carries TRBV5-6 and TRBJ2-5, with a possible D match to TRBD2 (6 bases). Germline V gene lookup returns CDR1 SGHDT and CDR2 YYEEEE. This CDR3 has 15 residues. V dropped 4 bases and J dropped 4 bases, with 17 bases sitting between them. The CDR3 reads CASSPPGGRPETQYF. CDR3 nucleotide sequence: TGTGCCAGCAGCCCACCCGGGGGAAGGCCAGAGACCCAGTACTTC.

J is TRBJ2-6 and V is TRBV18, with D perhaps matching TRBD1 (5 bases). Deletions cut 1 base from V and 2 bases from J, with 9 bases between. The CDR3 extends over 16 amino acids. The germline CDR1 and CDR2 sequences are KGHSH and LQKENI. The CDR3 here is CASSPRSGTGANVLTF. DNA of the CDR3: TGTGCCAGCTCACCACGTTCAGGGACTGGGGCCAACGTCCTGACTTTC.

The CDR3 spells CATRRETRYSPLHF. The DNA for the CDR3 is TGTGCCACCCGACGGGAGACAAGATATTCACCCCTCCACTTT. The chain combines TRBV19 with TRBJ1-6, with D hard to call. The length of the CDR3 is 14 residues. The germline gives CDR1 LNHDA, CDR2 SQIVND (reference sequence). V shed 10 bases and J shed 8 bases, with 18 bases lying between them.

This clone was recorded only once. The rearrangement uses TRBV3-1 (or the pseudogene TRBV3-2) and TRBJ1-2, with D possibly TRBD1 on 5 matching bases. V lost 2 bases to trimming and J lost 2 bases, with 9 bases between them. Per the germline V gene, CDR1 is LGHDT and CDR2 is YNNKEL (reference sequence). The length of the CDR3 is 14 residues. In DNA, the CDR3 is TGTGCCAGCAGCCAAAAAGGGGCGAACTATGGCTACACCTTC. It translates to CASSQKGANYGYTF.

The rearrangement uses TRBV3-1 (or the pseudogene TRBV3-2) and TRBJ1-3; 7 nucleotides line up with TRBD1. CDR1 LGHDT and CDR2 YNNKEL come from the germline V gene (reference sequence). The CDR3 is 15 residues long. V trimming: 4 bases; J trimming: 0 bases; junction bases outside the gene matches: 3. CDR3 amino acids: CASSPTGVSGNTIYF. The CDR3 nucleotides are TGTGCCAGCAGCCCCACAGGGGTCTCTGGAAACACCATATATTTT.

The rearrangement uses TRBV18 and TRBJ1-2, with D possibly being TRBD1 (6 bases). Germline CDR1 and CDR2: KGHSH and LQKENI. V was trimmed by 0 bases and J by 7 bases, leaving 15 bases between them. CDR3 length: 15 amino acids. CDR3 nucleotide sequence: TGTGCCAGCTCACCACCTCCAGGGGAAGGCTTTGGCTACACCTTC. Protein product: CASSPPPGEGFGYTF.

This chain links TRBV28 with TRBJ1-5; D is uncertain. Trimming cost V 4 bases and J 4 bases, with 14 bases left between them. The CDR3 length is 15 residues. Per germline, CDR1 MDHEN and CDR2 SYDVKM. CDR3 sequence (DNA): TGTGCCAGCAGTTCCCGGACCCGGGGAAATCAGCCCCAGCATTTT. Translation gives CASSSRTRGNQPQHF. Based on the CDR3 plus reference TRBV28 and TRBJ1-5, the full variable domain is DVKVTQSSRYLVKRTGEKVFLECVQDMDHENMFWYRQDPGLGLRLIYFSYDVKMKEKGDIPEGYSVSREKKERFSLILESASTNQTSMYLCASSSRTRGNQPQHFGDGTRLSIL.

The table lists this clone with a few counts. Here the CDR3 reads CASSGSRDSYYGYTF. In nucleotides, the CDR3 is TGTGCCAGCAGTGGAAGTAGGGACAGCTACTATGGCTACACCTTC. V gene TRBV2 combines with J gene TRBJ1-2; TRBD1 aligns across 7 bases. After removal of 4 bases from V and 3 bases from J, the junction contained 8 bases not matched to a gene. CDR3 length: 15 amino acids. Germline loops: CDR1 SNHLY, CDR2 FYNNEI.

This sequence joins TRBV5-1 and TRBJ2-2; D possibly corresponds to TRBD2 (5 bases). The CDR3 runs to 15 residues. Germline CDR1 and CDR2: SGHRS and YFSETQ. V lost 1 base and J lost 0, with 7 bases in between. The CDR3: CASSLKDSNTGELFF. CDR3 sequence (DNA): TGCGCCAGCAGCTTGAAGGACTCGAACACCGGGGAGCTGTTTTTT.

J is TRBJ2-1 and V is TRBV7-9, with D perhaps matching TRBD2 (6 bases). The germline gives CDR1 SEHNR, CDR2 FQNEAQ (reference sequence). Trimming left V 5 bases short and J 9 bases short, with 17 bases between. This CDR3 contains 14 residues. CDR3 sequence reads: CASSPNGGRSEQFF. CDR3 nucleotides: TGTGCCAGCAGCCCGAACGGAGGGAGGAGTGAGCAGTTCTTC.

This chain connects TRBV23-1 to TRBJ2-6, with D maybe TRBD1 (6 bases). TRBV23-1 is flagged as an ORF with uncertain function. The V gene lost 0 bases and the J gene lost 1 base, with 13 bases spanning the gap. The CDR3 has 18 residues. The CDR3 loop is CASSQSGTCDSGANVLTF. The CDR3 region has the DNA TGCGCCAGCAGTCAATCAGGGACATGCGATTCTGGGGCCAACGTCCTGACTTTC.

V gene TRBV5-1 combines with J gene TRBJ2-2; perhaps TRBD2 as D (6 bases). CDR1 and CDR2 from the germline V gene are SGHRS and YFSETQ. Trimming removed 2 bases at V and 4 bases at J, with 15 bases between. The CDR3 contains 16 residues. As DNA, the CDR3 is TGCGCCAGCAGCTTCCCGGGACTTCGGACCACCGGGGAGCTGTTTTTT. Protein sequence: CASSFPGLRTTGELFF.

The chain is built from TRBV7-9 and TRBJ1-5; TRBD1 agrees at 7 bases. This CDR3 comprises 13 residues. Germline-derived CDR1 and CDR2 are SEHNR and FQNEAQ (reference sequence). Losses at the gene ends were 2 bases for V and 7 bases for J; bases not matched to a gene: 2. CDR3 protein: CASSLQGEQPQHF. The CDR3 DNA reads as TGTGCCAGCAGCTTACAGGGGGAGCAGCCCCAGCATTTT.

The chain is built from TRBV24-1 and TRBJ1-5; 9 positions match TRBD1. Germline V gives CDR1 KGHDR, CDR2 SFDVKD. This CDR3 region has 16 residues. V lost 5 bases, J lost 1 base, and 5 bases stayed unmatched. CDR3 nucleotides: TGTGCCACCAGTGCCGCACAGGGGGCGAGCAATCAGCCCCAGCATTTT. Amino acids: CATSAAQGASNQPQHF.

DNA of the CDR3: TGTGCCAGCAGCCTAGCGGGGGATTCCTACGAGCAGTACTTC. It specifies CASSLAGDSYEQYF. The rearrangement joins TRBV3-1 (or the pseudogene TRBV3-2) to TRBJ2-7; 9 bases are shared with TRBD2. Germline lookup yields CDR1 LGHDT and CDR2 YNNKEL (reference sequence). Trimming removed 4 bases from V and 1 base from J; junction bases left unmatched: 2. The CDR3 covers 14 residues.

A single count supports this clone. This rearrangement joins TRBV15 to TRBJ1-1; 7 bases match TRBD1. Germline CDR1 reads LNHNV; CDR2 reads YYDKDF (reference sequence). The CDR3 loop spans 16 amino acids. V was clipped by 5 bases and J by 2 bases; unmatched bases: 11. The CDR3 DNA reads as TGTGCCACCAGCCCAACCCCGGGGACAGAAAACACTGAAGCTTTCTTT. It codes for CATSPTPGTENTEAFF.

V and J are TRBV20-1 and TRBJ1-3; TRBD1 aligns across 8 bases. The CDR3 contains 15 residues. Losses at the gene ends were 3 bases for V and 5 bases for J; bases not matched to a gene: 9. Germline V gene data show CDR1 as DFQATT and CDR2 as SNEGSKA (reference sequence). The CDR3 reads CSASTGQGIRNTIYF. CDR3 nucleotides: TGCAGTGCTAGTACAGGACAGGGAATAAGAAACACCATATATTTT.

The genes are TRBV6-5 and TRBJ2-7; D may be TRBD2 (5 bases). Germline lookup yields CDR1 MNHEY and CDR2 SVGAGI. The V end lost 8 bases, the J end lost 6 bases, and 17 bases lay between the germline ends. This CDR3 is built from 13 residues. This CDR3 is CASHYRGFGEQYF. DNA for the CDR3: TGTGCCAGCCACTACCGAGGGTTTGGCGAGCAGTACTTC.

In regard to this clone: In the same sample, other DNA sequences code for this CDR3. The chain carries TRBV18 and TRBJ1-5; 8 positions agree with TRBD1. The CDR3 runs to 14 residues. With V trimmed by 6 bases and J by 7 bases, 8 bases remained unmatched. CDR1 is KGHSH and CDR2 is LQKENI in the germline V gene. As DNA, the CDR3 is TGTGCCAGCTCTCCGACAGGGGAGGGACAGCCCCAGCATTTT. It specifies CASSPTGEGQPQHF.